A single sample gave rise to the 16 T cell receptor beta chains below, sequenced in a study of blood T cell repertoires in COVID-19. Clones were read by immunoSEQ multiplex PCR, and TCRdb kept only the in-frame ones, dropping some. The sample comprises 50,000 to 55,000 clones, 86% of which are singletons, and approximately 2.6% rests with the top ten. Sequencing was done on a sample of peripheral blood. These receptors all stem from a man older than 75 with acute or convalescent COVID-19.

The chain carries TRBV28 and TRBJ2-3; D gene unclear. With 2 bases removed from V and 5 bases from J, the gap between germline ends came to 5 bases. This CDR3 contains 12 residues. Germline V gene lookup returns CDR1 MDHEN and CDR2 SYDVKM. The CDR3 DNA reads TGTGCCAGCAGTTTAACGGGAGATACGCAGTATTTT. The encoded protein is CASSLTGDTQYF.

This chain joins TRBV18 and TRBJ2-7; 9 nucleotides line up with TRBD1. Per germline, CDR1 KGHSH and CDR2 LQKENI. The trim removed 6 bases at V and 7 bases at J, leaving 7 bases unmatched. This CDR3 contains 13 residues. The CDR3 here is CASSPGTGREQYF. In DNA, the CDR3 is TGTGCCAGCTCCCCCGGGACAGGGAGGGAGCAGTACTTC. Full variable domain (outside the CDR3, taken from reference TRBV18 and TRBJ2-7): NAGVMQNPRHLVRRRGQEARLRCSPMKGHSHVYWYRQLPEEGLKFMVYLQKENIIDESGMPKERFSAEFPKEGPSILRIQQVVRGDSAAYFCASSPGTGREQYFGPGTRLTVT.

This clone came up once. J is TRBJ2-5 and V is TRBV25-1, with 9 bases that match TRBD1. This CDR3 region has 14 residues. With V trimmed by 4 bases and J by 5 bases, 5 bases remained unmatched. CDR1 MGHDK and CDR2 SYGVNS come from the germline V gene. Written as DNA, the CDR3 is TGTGCCAGCAGTGGGGGGACAGGGCGGGAGACCCAGTACTTC. Protein: CASSGGTGRETQYF.

The rearrangement links TRBV7-2 to TRBJ1-5; 8 bases align to TRBD1. The CDR3 contains 14 residues. CDR1 and CDR2 (germline): SGHTA, FQGNSA. J was trimmed by 9 bases and V by 3 bases; bases with no gene match: 7. Written as DNA, the CDR3 is TGTGCCAGCAGCTTTGGACAGGGCGGACGGCCCCAGCATTTT. Translation gives CASSFGQGGRPQHF.

This chain connects TRBV6-6 to TRBJ2-3; TRBD1 is a possible D gene (6 bases). Looked up from germline, CDR1 is MNHNY and CDR2 is SVGAGI (reference sequence). The CDR3 has 14 amino acids. The germline V and J ends were trimmed by 6 bases and 1 base, with 11 bases remaining between them. Here the CDR3 reads CASRAGGRTDTQYF. The CDR3 DNA reads as TGTGCCAGCAGGGCTGGGGGCCGCACAGATACGCAGTATTTT.

The chain recombines TRBV5-1 with TRBJ2-5, with a tentative D call TRBD1 (6 bases). The CDR3 length is 15 residues. V was trimmed by 3 bases and J by 2 bases, leaving 14 bases between them. The germline V gene has CDR1 SGHRS and CDR2 YFSETQ. CDR3 DNA sequence: TGCGCCAGCAGCTCAACAGGGCCATTTCAAGAGACCCAGTACTTC. It specifies CASSSTGPFQETQYF.

This chain links TRBV7-2 with TRBJ1-1, with D hard to call. CDR1 is SGHTA, CDR2 FQGNSA, per germline. Trimming took off 3 bases at V and 0 bases at J, with 8 bases between the two ends. This CDR3 has 14 residues. The CDR3: CASSLQALNTEAFF. In DNA, the CDR3 is TGTGCCAGCAGCTTGCAGGCCTTGAACACTGAAGCTTTCTTT.

This rearrangement joins TRBV7-2 to TRBJ2-1, with 14 bases that match TRBD2. The CDR3 sequence is 17 residues long. The V segment lost 1 base and the J segment 5 bases; nucleotides outside the gene matches: 4. Germline V gene data show CDR1 as SGHTA and CDR2 as FQGNSA. In DNA form, the CDR3 reads TGTGCCAGCAGCTTAGGGGGACTAGCGGGGGTAAACAATGAGCAGTTCTTC. Amino acids: CASSLGGLAGVNNEQFF. The variable domain in full, with the rest retrieved from reference TRBV7-2 and TRBJ2-1, is GAGVSQSPSNKVTEKGKDVELRCDPISGHTALYWYRQSLGQGLEFLIYFQGNSAPDKSGLPSDRFSAERTGGSVSTLTIQRTQQEDSAVYLCASSLGGLAGVNNEQFFGPGTRLTVL.

The J gene is TRBJ1-6, the V gene TRBV11-3; 9 bases agree with TRBD1. V shed 5 bases, J shed 7 bases, and the junction held 6 bases outside the gene matches. The CDR3 length is 15 residues. The germline V gene encodes CDR1 SGHNT and CDR2 YENEEA. The CDR3 DNA reads as TGTGCCAGCAGCGGACCGGGACAGGGCAATTCACCCCTCCACTTT. It specifies CASSGPGQGNSPLHF.

This clone has just one count. CDR3 loop: CASSLVSASGQDTQYF. The CDR3 region has the DNA TGTGCCAGCAGCTTAGTTTCGGCTAGCGGTCAAGATACGCAGTATTTT. The chain combines TRBV7-9 with TRBJ2-3; 7 bases agree with TRBD2. The CDR3 runs to 16 residues. The V and J ends lost 1 base and 5 bases, in that order; junction bases with no gene match: 9. The V gene's germline CDR1 is SEHNR and CDR2 FQNEAQ (reference sequence).

V usage is TRBV5-8 and J usage is TRBJ2-7; 12 bases align to TRBD2. Trimming at V came to 3 bases and at J to 3 bases, leaving 4 bases not matched to a gene. CDR1 and CDR2 (germline): SGHTS, YDEGEE. The CDR3 totals 15 residues. CDR3 in amino acids: CASSSGLAGLYEQYF. Written as DNA, the CDR3 is TGTGCCAGCAGCTCGGGACTAGCGGGCCTCTACGAGCAGTACTTC.

This chain links TRBV9 with TRBJ1-2, with 8 bases aligning to TRBD1. With 3 bases clipped from V and 6 bases from J, the junction kept 1 base outside the gene matches. The CDR3 has 12 residues. Germline V gene lookup returns CDR1 SGDLS and CDR2 YYNGEE. In nucleotides, the CDR3 is TGTGCCAGCAGCGCGGACAGGGATGGCTACACCTTC. Translation gives CASSADRDGYTF. The full variable domain, rest sourced from reference TRBV9 and TRBJ1-2, is DSGVTQTPKHLITATGQRVTLRCSPRSGDLSVYWYQQSLDQGLQFLIQYYNGEERAKGNILERFSAQQFPDLHSELNLSSLELGDSALYFCASSADRDGYTFGSGTRLTVV.

This chain connects TRBV18 to TRBJ2-1; 8 bases match TRBD1. Germline V gene sequence: CDR1 KGHSH, CDR2 LQKENI. This CDR3 region has 16 residues. Trimming cost V 3 bases and J 3 bases; bases outside gene matches: 7. CDR3 nucleotides: TGTGCCAGCTCACCCGAGACAGGGGCGAACTACAATGAGCAGTTCTTC. Translating gives CASSPETGANYNEQFF.

CDR3 amino acids: CASSLQHVNTEAFF. The CDR3, as DNA: TGTGCCAGCAGCCTTCAACATGTGAACACTGAAGCTTTCTTT. The chain uses TRBV7-8 and TRBJ1-1; D is ambiguous. The germline V and J ends were trimmed by 5 bases and 0 bases, with 10 bases remaining between them. This CDR3 comprises 14 residues. Per germline, CDR1 SGHVS and CDR2 FQNEAQ.

V gene TRBV6-5 combines with J gene TRBJ2-3, with 7 positions matching TRBD2. Germline lookup yields CDR1 MNHEY and CDR2 SVGAGI. The trim removed 2 bases at V and 4 bases at J, leaving 9 bases unmatched. There are 16 residues in the CDR3. CDR3 nucleotides: TGTGCCAGCAGTTACGGGGGGGTTCGGGGCGCAGATACGCAGTATTTT. Amino acid sequence: CASSYGGVRGADTQYF.

The chain carries TRBV5-5 and TRBJ1-1; no clear D. The CDR3 loop spans 13 amino acids. Trimming took off 1 base at V and 2 bases at J, with 6 bases between the two ends. Germline CDR1 reads SGHKS; CDR2 reads YYEKEE (reference sequence). The CDR3 region has the DNA TGTGCCAGCAGCTTGTTGAGAAACACTGAAGCTTTCTTT. Its translation is CASSLLRNTEAFF. Full variable domain (rest looked up from reference TRBV5-5 and TRBJ1-1): DAGVTQSPTHLIKTRGQQVTLRCSPISGHKSVSWYQQVLGQGPQFIFQYYEKEERGRGNFPDRFSARQFPNYSSELNVNALLLGDSALYLCASSLLRNTEAFFGQGTRLTVV.